This record covers a single T cell receptor (beta chain). Its antigen is still unknown. PCR used 60 Vbeta primers and 13 Jbeta primers. Original methodology: Approximately 11 million shared chains were among approximately 87 million unique TCR beta chains counted in a later analysis. Sequencing used immunoSEQ multiplex PCR; TCRdb keeps in-frame clones, though not all of them. V and J calls and clone size are copied from that table; D and trimming were computed from the DNA. The sample shows about 120,000 clones, around three quarters of them seen only once. This specimen belongs to a study of cytomegalovirus exposure and HLA in healthy donors. Study findings and constraints: The records held CMV serostatus as the only immune exposure information. It was approximately 150 TCR beta chains that were listed as cytomegalovirus-associated.

Germline values: CDR1 SNHLY, CDR2 FYNNEI. The germline V and J ends were trimmed by 3 bases and 5 bases, with 16 bases remaining between them. The CDR3 extends over 15 amino acids. This TCR was sampled from a man aged 25-40 years in good health and CMV-seropositive. Sequenced: PBMCs. The rearrangement links TRBV2 to TRBJ2-5; D may be TRBD2 (6 bases). The CDR3 nucleotides are TGTGCCAGCAGTGACAGGCGGAATGCGGGGGAGACCCAGTACTTC. This codes for CASSDRRNAGETQYF. Variable domain in full (rest from reference TRBV2 and TRBJ2-5): EPEVTQTPSHQVTQMGQEVILRCVPISNHLYFYWYRQILGQKVEFLVSFYNNEISEKSEIFDDQFSVERPDGSNFTLKIRSTKLEDSAMYFCASSDRRNAGETQYFGPGTRLLVL.